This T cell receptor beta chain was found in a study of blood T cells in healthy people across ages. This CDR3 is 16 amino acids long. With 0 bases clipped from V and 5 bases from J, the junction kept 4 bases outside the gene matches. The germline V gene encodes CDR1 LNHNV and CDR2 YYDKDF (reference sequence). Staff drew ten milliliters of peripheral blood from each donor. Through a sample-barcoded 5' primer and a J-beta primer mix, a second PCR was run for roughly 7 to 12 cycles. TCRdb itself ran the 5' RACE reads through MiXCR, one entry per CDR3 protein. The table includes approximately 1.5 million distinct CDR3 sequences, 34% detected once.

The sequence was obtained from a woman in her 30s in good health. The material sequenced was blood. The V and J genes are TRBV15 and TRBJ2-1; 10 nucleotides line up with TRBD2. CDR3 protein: CATSREELAGDNEQFF. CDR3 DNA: TGTGCCACCAGCAGAGAAGAGCTAGCGGGAGACAATGAGCAGTTCTTC. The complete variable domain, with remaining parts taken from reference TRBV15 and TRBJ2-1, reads DAMVIQNPRYQVTQFGKPVTLSCSQTLNHNVMYWYQQKSSQAPKLLFHYYDKDFNNEADTPDNFQSRRPNTSFCFLDIRSPGLGDTAMYLCATSREELAGDNEQFFGPGTRLTVL.